Given below is one T cell receptor beta chain in context. Antigen: not known. These data belong to a study of shared clonotypes between healthy human individuals. The germline CDR1 and CDR2 sequences are MNHNS and SASEGT. This CDR3 has 14 residues. Trimming removed 3 bases from V and 2 bases from J, with 11 bases in between. Only in-frame clones appear in the TCRdb table, and some are missing; sequencing was by immunoSEQ multiplex PCR. The sample lists around 1.9 million clones; just under 95% were seen once. Findings and limits, study-wide: A generally larger estimated richness was seen in naive subsets than in memory subsets. When compared with the clonotypes that were shared by all four sorted-subset donors, the non-shared clonotypes turned out to have lower generation probabilities.

The naive CD8 population came from CD45RO-negative cells selected for CCR7, without terminally differentiated effector memory CD45RA+ cells. Sequenced sample: naive CD8+ T cells from PBMCs. This chain connects TRBV6-1 to TRBJ2-7; D remains ambiguous. This sequence originates from a man aged 18-30 years in good health. Some clones in this sample may be carry-over from other donors' samples. In DNA, the CDR3 is TGTGCCAGCAGTGATACGGGCCTTACCTACGAGCAGTACTTC. Its translation is CASSDTGLTYEQYF.